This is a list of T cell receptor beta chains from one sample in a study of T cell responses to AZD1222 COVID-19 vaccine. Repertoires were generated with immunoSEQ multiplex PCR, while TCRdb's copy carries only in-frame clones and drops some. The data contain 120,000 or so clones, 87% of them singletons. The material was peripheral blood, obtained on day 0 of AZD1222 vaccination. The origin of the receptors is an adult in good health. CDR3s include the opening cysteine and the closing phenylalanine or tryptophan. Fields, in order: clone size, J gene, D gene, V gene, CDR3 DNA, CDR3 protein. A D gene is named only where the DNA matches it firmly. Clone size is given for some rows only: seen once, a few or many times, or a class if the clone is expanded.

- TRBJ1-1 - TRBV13 TGTGCCAGCAGCTTAGAGTTTTCTGAAGCTTTCTTT CASSLEFSEAFF
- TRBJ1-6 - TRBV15 TGTGCCACCAGCAGAGATCTTTCGAGAGGCGCCGATTCGACCCTCCACTTT CATSRDLSRGADSTLHF
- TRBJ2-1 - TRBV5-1 TGCGCCAGCAGTAGTGACAGTGAGCAGTTCTTC CASSSDSEQFF
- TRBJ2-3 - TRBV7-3 TGTGCCAGCAGCTTAAGCCCCATCGAGAATACGCAGTATTTT CASSLSPIENTQYF
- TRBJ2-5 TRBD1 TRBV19 TGTGCCAGTAGTATAATCGGACAGGGGGGACAAGAGACCCAGTACTTC CASSIIGQGGQETQYF
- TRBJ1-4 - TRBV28 TGTGCCAGCACCCGAAGAGAAAAACTGTTTTTT CASTRREKLFF
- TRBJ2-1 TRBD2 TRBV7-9 TGTGCCAGCAGCTTGGGCGGGGGGGAATTCAATGAGCAGTTCTTC CASSLGGGEFNEQFF
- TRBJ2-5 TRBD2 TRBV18 TGTGCCAGCTCACCACGGACTAGCGGGAGTCAGCAAGAGACCCAGTACTTC CASSPRTSGSQQETQYF
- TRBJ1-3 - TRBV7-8 TGTGCCAGCAGTTCAGAGACCTCTGGAAACACCATATATTTT CASSSETSGNTIYF
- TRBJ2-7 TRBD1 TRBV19 TGTGCCAGTAGACCGACAGGGGGCTTCTACGAGCAGTACTTC CASRPTGGFYEQYF
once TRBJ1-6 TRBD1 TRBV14 TGTGCCAGCAGCCCCGGGACAGAGAATAATTCACCCCTCCACTTT CASSPGTENNSPLHF
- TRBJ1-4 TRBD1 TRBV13 TGTGCCAGCAGCTTAGGGACAGGGGTTATGGAAAAACTGTTTTTT CASSLGTGVMEKLFF
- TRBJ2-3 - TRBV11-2 TGTGCCAGCAGCCCCCGTTCAAGGGTTAGCACAGATACGCAGTATTTT CASSPRSRVSTDTQYF
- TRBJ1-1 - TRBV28 TGTGCCAGCAGTCCCCCACAGGGTTGGGCGATGAACACTGAAGCTTTCTTT CASSPPQGWAMNTEAFF
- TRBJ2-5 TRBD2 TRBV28 TGTGCCAGCAGTTTCGTCGGACTAGCGGGTCAGCCGGGGTCCCAGTACTTC CASSFVGLAGQPGSQYF
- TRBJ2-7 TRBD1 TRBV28 TGTGCCACCCTCAGGGGGCTCTACGAGCAGTACTTC CATLRGLYEQYF
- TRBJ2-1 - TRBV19 TGTGCCAGTAGCACCCGTTACAATGAGCAGTTCTTC CASSTRYNEQFF
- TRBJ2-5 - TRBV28 TGTGCCAGCAGTACCCCGGCAGGGGCCGAGACCCAGTACTTC CASSTPAGAETQYF
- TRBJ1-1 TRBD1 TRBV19 TGTGCCAGTTCGGGACAGATGAACACTGAAGCTTTCTTT CASSGQMNTEAFF
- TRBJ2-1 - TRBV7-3 TGTGCCAGCAGTTCTCCCCTTGGCAATGAGCAGTTCTTC CASSSPLGNEQFF
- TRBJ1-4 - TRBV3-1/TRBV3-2 TGTGCCAGCAGCCCCTGGGCGCGGGAGCCAACTAATGAAAAACTGTTTTTT CASSPWAREPTNEKLFF
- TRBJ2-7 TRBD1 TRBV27 TGTGCCAGCAGTTTAGGGACAGGGCCCTACGAGCAGTACTTC CASSLGTGPYEQYF
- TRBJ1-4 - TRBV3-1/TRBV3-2 TGTGCCAGCAGCCAATTACGGTCTGACGAAAAACTGTTTTTT CASSQLRSDEKLFF
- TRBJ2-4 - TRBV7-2 TGTGCCAGCAGCTCCATGCCGGGAAACATTCAGTACTTC CASSSMPGNIQYF
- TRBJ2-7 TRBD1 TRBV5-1 TGCGCCAGCAGCAGGGGGACAGAGCGACTCGTGGATTTC CASSRGTERLVDF
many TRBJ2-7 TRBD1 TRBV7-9 TGTGCCAGCAGCCCTTTGGGGACAGGCTCCTACGAGCAGTACTTC CASSPLGTGSYEQYF
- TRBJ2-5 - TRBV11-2 TGTGCCAGCAGCTTAGATGCCTGGGGCGGGGAGTACCAAGAGACCCAGTACTTC CASSLDAWGGEYQETQYF
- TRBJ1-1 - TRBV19 TGTGCCAGTAGTGGGGACGGGTTCACTGAAGCTTTCTTT CASSGDGFTEAFF
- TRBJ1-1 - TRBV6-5 TGTGCCAGCAGTTACGAGGGACGAAACACTGAAGCTTTCTTT CASSYEGRNTEAFF
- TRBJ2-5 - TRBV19 TGTGCCAGTAGGCACTCAGCGAGCAAACGGGAGACCCAGTACTTC CASRHSASKRETQYF
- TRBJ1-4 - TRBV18 TGTGCCAGCTCATCCGCTCGGGGGTTAAATGAAAAACTGTTTTTT CASSSARGLNEKLFF
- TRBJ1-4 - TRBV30 TGTGCCTGGAGTTCCTCCAGGTTCTCCGGGGATGAAAAACTGTTTTTT CAWSSSRFSGDEKLFF
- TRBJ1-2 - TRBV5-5 TGTGCCAGCAGCTTGAAAGGGAGTAACTATGGCTACACCTTC CASSLKGSNYGYTF
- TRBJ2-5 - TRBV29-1 TGCAGCGTTGACATACTAGGAGAGACCCAGTACTTC CSVDILGETQYF
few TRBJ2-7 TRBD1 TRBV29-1 TGCAGCGTACCACGGACAGGCTATGGAGACGAGCAGTACTTC CSVPRTGYGDEQYF
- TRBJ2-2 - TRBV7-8 TGTGCCAGCAGCCCAATTAGGGGGCTAGCGGGGTTTTTT CASSPIRGLAGFF
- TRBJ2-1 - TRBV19 TGTGCCAGTAGTTTCGCGGGAAGGGAGCAGTTCTTC CASSFAGREQFF
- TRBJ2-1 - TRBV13 TGTGCCAGCAGCCCACAGAGGGACAATGAGCAGTTCTTC CASSPQRDNEQFF
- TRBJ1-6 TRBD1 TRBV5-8 TGTGCCAGCAGCCTTGGACAGGCTGGGGCCCTCCACTTT CASSLGQAGALHF
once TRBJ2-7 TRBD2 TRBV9 TGTGCCAGCAGGGATATAGCGGGACCCCTGTCCTACGAGCAGTACTTC CASRDIAGPLSYEQYF